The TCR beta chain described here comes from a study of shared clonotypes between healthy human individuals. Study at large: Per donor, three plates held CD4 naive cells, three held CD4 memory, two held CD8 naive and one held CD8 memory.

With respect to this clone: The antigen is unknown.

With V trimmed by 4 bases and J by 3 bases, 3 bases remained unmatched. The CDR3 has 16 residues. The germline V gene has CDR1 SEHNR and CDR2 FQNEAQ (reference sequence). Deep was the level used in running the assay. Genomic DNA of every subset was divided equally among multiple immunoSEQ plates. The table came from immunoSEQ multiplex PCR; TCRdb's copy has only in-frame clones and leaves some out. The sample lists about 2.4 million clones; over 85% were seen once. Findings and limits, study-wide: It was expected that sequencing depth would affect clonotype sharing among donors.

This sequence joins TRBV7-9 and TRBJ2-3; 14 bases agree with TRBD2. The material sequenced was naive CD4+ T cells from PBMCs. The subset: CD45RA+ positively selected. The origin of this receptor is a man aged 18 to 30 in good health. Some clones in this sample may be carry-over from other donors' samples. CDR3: CASSSGLAGVTDTQYF. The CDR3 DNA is TGTGCCAGCAGCTCGGGACTAGCGGGAGTAACAGATACGCAGTATTTT. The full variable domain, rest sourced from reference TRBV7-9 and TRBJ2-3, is DTGVSQNPRHKITKRGQNVTFRCDPISEHNRLYWYRQTLGQGPEFLTYFQNEAQLEKSRLLSDRFSAERPKGSFSTLEIQRTEQGDSAMYLCASSSGLAGVTDTQYFGPGTRLTVL.